This T cell receptor beta chain was sequenced during a study of blood T cells in healthy people across ages. This clonotype was detected a few times. The antigen is not known. Germline V CDR1 and CDR2: LGHNA, YSLEER. This CDR3 is 14 amino acids long. Trimming removed 0 bases from V and 3 bases from J, with 9 bases in between. Primed by a sample-barcoded 5' primer and a J-beta primer mix, a second PCR proceeded for about 7 to 11 cycles. Each cDNA molecule was tagged by a template-switch adaptor that had 12 random nucleotides. Using its own MiXCR run on the 5' RACE reads, TCRdb lists one record per CDR3 protein. The sample lists some 550,000 distinct CDR3 sequences; roughly 43% were seen once. General study points: Long-lived and aged donors differed, with more naive CD4+ cells and higher diversity in the long-lived. Strong correlation was found linking TCR beta diversity to naive T cell percentage.

Per-sample yields of isolated PBMCs were at least 6 million. The clonotype comes from a man older than 75 in good health. Specimen: blood. The chain couples TRBV4-3 to TRBJ2-7; D unclear. The CDR3 sequence: CASSQDKSYYEQYF. CDR3 nucleotides: TGCGCCAGCAGCCAAGATAAGAGCTACTACGAGCAGTACTTC.